This T cell receptor beta chain was found in a study of CD8 T cells in Susac syndrome (dated 2019 in TCRdb). For the study in its entirety: Repertoire sequencing was used to test whether CD8+ T cell activation and differentiation in Susac syndrome was antigen driven. The clonality of the CD8+ T cell repertoire was compared across approximately 11 healthy donors, around 14 Susac syndrome patients and around 15 multiple sclerosis patients.

High-throughput TCR beta sequencing profiled peripheral blood CD8+ and CD4+ T cells from healthy donors, Susac syndrome patients and multiple sclerosis patients. Treatment-naive patients with stable or active relapsing-remitting disease fulfilling revised McDonald criteria were used as multiple sclerosis controls. Bulk CD8+ and CD4+ T cells were purified magnetically by negative isolation, whereas CD8+ TEMRA cells were enriched by FACS. Blood was collected in EDTA tubes and processed within 24 hours, with PBMCs isolated through density gradient centrifugation. PBMCs intended for TCR sequencing were cryopreserved in liquid nitrogen and thawed later in a water bath at 37 degrees C. A purity of at least 90% was achieved for sorted or isolated CD4+, CD8+ and CD8+ TEMRA cells. This clonotype was counted a few times. Its antigen is not yet known. The sample holds no much larger clone one base away, and base qualities are not on file.

Paper-wide results and their limitations: The number of individuals in the TCR sequencing and HLA analysis was recognized as being relatively small.

The cysteine opens and the phenylalanine closes a CDR3 of 13 amino acids. The CDR3 DNA has 39 bases and is translated from base 1. CDR1 and CDR2 are drawn from the germline V gene: MNHNS, SASEGT. Cut back by 6 bases and 4 bases, the V and J ends lie 12 bases apart. RNA was extracted with the RNeasy kit and 0.5 to 1 ug was reverse transcribed using random hexamers. The immunoSEQ multiplex PCR assay, covering 54 Vbeta and 13 Jbeta segments, was used to amplify TCR beta CDR3 regions. PCR amplification bias was corrected using a synthetic template baseline for primer optimization and computational correction. The source study handled its data this way. Reads were assigned to V, D and J genes according to IMGT and analyzed in immunoSEQ Analyzer, with only productive sequences retained. Clonality was computed as one minus Shannon entropy normalized by log2 of the number of productive unique sequences. For each patient and control, public and private clones were evaluated among the 100 most prevalent clones. A clone was defined as Susac-specific if it was absent from the healthy and MS cohorts, from over 1,000 published viral clones and from other ImmuneACCESS disease sequences. Using fastp trimming at Q25 and MiXCR clonotype assembly, TCRdb reanalyzed the public sequencing data and kept in-frame beta chains. Rows merge per CDR3 protein into single entries with the most common DNA and genes. It is TCRdb's table, rather than the study itself, that gives the V and J calls and clone size. The sample table holds under 150,000 distinct CDR3 sequences, of which 80% to 85% were seen once. Around 0.51% of the sample is taken by the ten largest.

The receptor chain draws on TRBV6-1 and TRBJ2-5, with the D gene not clear enough to name. The sequencing sample was made of CD8+ T cells from PBMCs. The receptor was isolated from a human donor with multiple sclerosis. The CDR3 here reads CASSSPPSETQYF. The DNA is TGTGCCAGCAGCTCCCCCCCTTCAGAGACCCAGTACTTC.